The 14 T cell receptor beta chains in this list originate from one sample, sequenced in a study of molecular identifiers for immune sequencing clone quantification (dated by TCRdb to the late 2010s). The method behind the library was PCR. Sequencing instrument: NextSeq 500. Using fastp trimming at Q25 and MiXCR clonotype assembly, TCRdb reanalyzed the public sequencing data and kept in-frame beta chains. Each CDR3 protein gets just one entry, which takes the most common genes and DNA from the rows behind it. In this sample the table shows around 7,800 distinct CDR3 sequences, approximately 35% of which occur a single time. In total, the top ten clones hold about 7% of the sample. Sequenced: naive CD8+ T cells from blood, with Jurkat cell RNA spiked in. The cell subset or site label on this specimen signifies: FACS-sorted CD8+CD4-CCR7+CD45RA+ naive T cells. These receptors were collected from a human donor in good health. Some libraries in this study had Jurkat cell RNA spiked in.

This clonotype counts as medium-sized (0.01 to 0.1%). The rearrangement joins TRBV7-9 to TRBJ2-7; 12 bases are a match to TRBD2. CDR1 SEHNR and CDR2 FQNEAQ come from the germline V gene (reference sequence). V lost 4 bases, J lost 6 bases, and 7 bases stayed unmatched. The CDR3 is 15 amino acids. The CDR3 DNA is TGTGCCAGCAGCTCTCTAGCGGGAGGGCTCGGCGAGCAGTACTTC. Protein: CASSSLAGGLGEQYF.

This clonotype was seen only a few times. The chain joins TRBV19 to TRBJ2-7; D gene ambiguous. This CDR3 spans 14 amino acids. The germline V and J ends were trimmed by 1 base and 1 base, with 8 bases remaining between them. The V gene's germline CDR1 is LNHDA and CDR2 SQIVND (reference sequence). CDR3 residues: CASSIGAGSYEQYF. The CDR3 DNA reads TGTGCCAGTAGTATAGGGGCCGGTTCCTACGAGCAGTACTTC.

The gene calls are TRBV5-1 and TRBJ2-6; D possibly corresponds to TRBD1 (6 bases). Germline V gene data show CDR1 as SGHRS and CDR2 as YFSETQ. The CDR3 contains 18 residues. V was shortened by 2 bases and J by 2 bases, with 17 bases between the two germline ends. This CDR3 reads CASSLEYTGFTGANVLTF. CDR3 nucleotide sequence: TGCGCCAGCAGCTTAGAGTATACAGGGTTCACTGGGGCCAACGTCCTGACTTTC.

About this clonotype: As the CDR3 is not closed by the conserved phenylalanine or tryptophan, this likely results from a read error. V gene TRBV2 combines with J gene TRBJ1-1; a weak D match, TRBD1 (5 bases). Germline CDR1 reads SNHLY; CDR2 reads FYNNEI. The CDR3 has 15 residues. Trimming left V 3 bases short and J 0 bases short, with 11 bases between. The CDR3 DNA sequence: TGTGCCAGCAGTGATGACAGAACGATGAACACTGAAGCTTTCATT. The encoded protein is CASSDDRTMNTEAFI.

Regarding this clonotype: Just one base apart from a much larger clone, this may be a read error. The gene calls are TRBV6-6 and TRBJ2-3; tentative D call: TRBD2 (5 bases). CDR1 MNHNY and CDR2 SVGAGI come from the germline V gene (reference sequence). CDR3 length: 14 residues. The DNA of the CDR3 is TGTGCCAGCAGTTACCCCTCCCAGGAGGATACGCAGAATTTT. Amino acids: CASSYPSQEDTQNF.

This clonotype is classed as medium-sized. The chain couples TRBV5-6 to TRBJ1-2; TRBD1 matches 7 bases. The CDR3 spans 15 residues. The germline V gene has CDR1 SGHDT and CDR2 YYEEEE. The V gene end was trimmed by 4 bases and the J gene end by 3 bases; junction bases not matched to a gene: 9. Here the CDR3 DNA reads TGTGCCAGCAGCCCGGGGACCGGGACAGACTATGGCTACACCTTC. Translated, it gives CASSPGTGTDYGYTF. Supplemented by reference TRBV5-6 and TRBJ1-2, the full variable domain reads DAGVTQSPTHLIKTRGQQVTLRCSPKSGHDTVSWYQQALGQGPQFIFQYYEEEERQRGNFPDRFSGHQFPNYSSELNVNALLLGDSALYLCASSPGTGTDYGYTFGSGTRLTVV.

V and J are TRBV4-3 and TRBJ2-1; perhaps D is TRBD1 or TRBD2 (5 bases each). The ends were cut back, 3 bases at V and 0 bases at J, with 12 bases in the middle. Germline-derived CDR1 and CDR2 are LGHNA and YSLEER. The CDR3 is 16 amino acids. CDR3 in amino acids: CASSQGVGDSYNEQFF. CDR3 bases: TGCGCCAGCAGCCAGGGGGTGGGCGACTCCTACAATGAGCAGTTCTTC.

This clonotype was picked up a small number of times. The rearrangement joins TRBV4-1 to TRBJ1-5; D might be TRBD1 (6 bases). V was shortened by 7 bases and J by 4 bases, with 17 bases between the two germline ends. Germline assignment: CDR1 MGHRA and CDR2 YSYEKL. This CDR3 comprises 15 residues. CDR3 sequence reads: CASTPGVGANQPQHF. As DNA, the CDR3 is TGCGCCAGCACCCCAGGGGTTGGGGCAAATCAGCCCCAGCATTTT.

The rearrangement joins TRBV10-3 to TRBJ1-5; D may be TRBD1 (5 bases). Trimming took off 9 bases at V and 0 bases at J, with 15 bases between the two ends. Germline V gives CDR1 ENHRY, CDR2 SYGVKD. The CDR3 contains 15 residues. CDR3 DNA: TGTGCCATGTCAGACAGTTTAGATAGCAATCAGCCCCAGCATTTT. This sequence encodes CAMSDSLDSNQPQHF.

This clonotype was observed once. The CDR3 carries no conserved terminal phenylalanine or tryptophan, so it likely arises from a read error. J is TRBJ2-5 and V is TRBV12-3 or TRBV12-4; D is ambiguous. V lost 3 bases and J lost 4, with 6 bases in between. The CDR3 length is 12 residues. CDR3 protein: CASSFVAETQYI. As DNA, the CDR3 is TGTGCCAGCAGTTTCGTTGCAGAGACCCAGTACATC.

This clonotype counts as medium-sized. The rearrangement uses TRBV6-5 and TRBJ2-3, with TRBD2 identical over 11 bases. Germline CDR1 is MNHEY and CDR2 is SVGAGI. Germline trimming cut 7 bases from V and 6 bases from J; bases unmatched to any gene: 9. This CDR3 spans 15 amino acids. CDR3 coding DNA: TGTGCCAGCACCCAGACTAGCGGGGAGGGGGATACGCAGTATTTT. Amino acid sequence: CASTQTSGEGDTQYF.

The chain links TRBV6-2 or TRBV6-3 to TRBJ2-7; D unresolved. Trimming stripped 0 bases from V and 4 bases from J, with 7 bases between. The length of the CDR3 is 13 residues. Germline CDR1 and CDR2: MNHEY and SVGEGT. The CDR3 DNA follows: TGTGCCAGCAGTTACTCGATGGGGTACGAGCAGTACTTC. Its protein is CASSYSMGYEQYF.

CDR3 nucleotides: TGTGCCAGCAGTGAAGGAAGTGGCTACGAGCAGTACTTC. It specifies CASSEGSGYEQYF. The chain employs TRBV2 and TRBJ2-7; no firm D call. From germline, CDR1 is SNHLY and CDR2 FYNNEI. The CDR3 loop spans 13 amino acids. V was trimmed by 1 base and J by 3 bases, leaving 7 bases between them.

The J gene is TRBJ1-1, the V gene TRBV19, with unresolved D. From germline, CDR1 is LNHDA and CDR2 SQIVND (reference sequence). The CDR3 runs 13 residues. V was shortened by 5 bases and J by 1 base, with 8 bases between the two germline ends. The CDR3 nucleotides read TGTGCCAGTAGTTTAGCAACGAACACTGAAGCTTTCTTT. This sequence encodes CASSLATNTEAFF.